What follows are 27 T cell receptor beta chains derived from one specimen sequenced in a study of blood T cells in healthy people across ages. A second PCR of about 7 to 12 cycles used a sample-barcoded 5' primer and a J-beta primer mix. TCRdb itself ran the 5' RACE reads through MiXCR, one entry per CDR3 protein. The sample carries about 830,000 distinct CDR3 sequences, 60% to 80% recorded once. The sequencing input was blood. All receptors derive from a man in his thirties or forties in good health.

The J gene is TRBJ1-2, the V gene TRBV18; no clear D. V lost 3 bases, J lost 2 bases, and 13 bases lay in between. The CDR3 length is 15 residues. CDR1 is KGHSH, CDR2 LQKENI, per germline. CDR3 residues: CASSPVAGVNYGYTF. CDR3 bases: TGTGCCAGCTCACCGGTTGCCGGGGTCAACTATGGCTACACCTTC.

This clonotype has just a few counts. This chain uses TRBV5-6 with TRBJ1-5; D unclear. The CDR3 is made up of 11 amino acids. CDR1 and CDR2 (germline): SGHDT, YYEEEE. Trimming pared 1 base from V and 8 bases from J, leaving 4 bases between. The CDR3 region is CASSLLKPQHF. The CDR3, as DNA: TGTGCCAGCAGCTTGTTGAAGCCCCAGCATTTT.

The J gene is TRBJ1-1, the V gene TRBV6-2 or TRBV6-3; the match to TRBD1 covers 10 bases. The CDR3 has 18 residues. J was trimmed by 4 bases and V by 2 bases; bases with no gene match: 13. Per germline, CDR1 MNHEY and CDR2 SVGEGT. The CDR3 nucleotides are TGTGCCAGCAGTTACCATCTGAAAGGACAGGGGGGCGGCACTGAAGCTTTCTTT. It codes for CASSYHLKGQGGGTEAFF.

J is TRBJ2-4 and V is TRBV20-1; the match to TRBD2 covers 7 bases. CDR3 length: 13 amino acids. The germline CDR1 and CDR2 sequences are DFQATT and SNEGSKA (reference sequence). With V trimmed by 1 base and J by 8 bases, 5 bases remained unmatched. This CDR3 is CSARVLGGDIQYF. CDR3 coding DNA: TGCAGTGCTAGAGTACTGGGGGGGGACATTCAGTACTTC.

This clonotype was seen only a few times. A read error may be the cause here, since a much bigger clone is one base away. The chain recombines TRBV7-3 with TRBJ2-5; D gene ambiguous. V lost 5 bases and J 1 base, leaving 14 bases between the germline ends. The CDR3 covers 15 residues. CDR1 SGHTA and CDR2 FQGTGA come from the germline V gene. This chain's CDR3 is CASSLNRATQETQYF. The CDR3 nucleotides read TGTGCCAGCAGCCTTAATCGAGCGACCCAAGAGACCCAGTACTTC.

The V gene is TRBV3-1, the J gene TRBJ2-7; no firm D call. The CDR3 extends over 15 amino acids. The germline V and J ends were trimmed by 1 base and 5 bases, with 15 bases remaining between them. In germline, CDR1 is LGHDT, CDR2 YNNKEL (reference sequence). CDR3 in amino acids: CASSQGLADGDEQYF. The CDR3 DNA reads as TGTGCCAGCAGCCAAGGTTTGGCAGACGGAGACGAGCAGTACTTC.

This chain joins TRBV9 and TRBJ2-5; 8 bases fit TRBD2. The DNA end is more similar to TRBJ2-7, so the J call may be wrong. Germline loops: CDR1 SGDLS, CDR2 YYNGEE. This CDR3 comprises 14 residues. The CDR3 region has the DNA TGTGCCAGCAGCGTAGAACCAGCGGGAGTCGAGCAGTACTTC. It is translated as CASSVEPAGVEQYF.

This clonotype has just a few counts. The rearrangement joins TRBV20-1 to TRBJ2-1; 13 bases are a match to TRBD2. This CDR3 is built from 14 residues. Germline assignment: CDR1 DFQATT and CDR2 SNEGSKA (reference sequence). The V gene end was trimmed by 5 bases and the J gene end by 10 bases; junction bases not matched to a gene: 8. The CDR3 sequence is CSAGRTSGGQEQFF. The DNA for the CDR3 is TGCAGTGCTGGCAGGACTAGCGGGGGTCAGGAGCAGTTCTTC.

This rearrangement joins TRBV15 to TRBJ1-6; D uncertain. The V gene lost 0 bases and the J gene lost 10 bases, with 7 bases spanning the gap. The CDR3 loop spans 13 amino acids. Germline CDR1 is LNHNV and CDR2 is YYDKDF (reference sequence). CDR3 region: CATSREPPSPLHF. CDR3 DNA sequence: TGTGCCACCAGCAGAGAGCCTCCCTCACCCCTCCACTTT.

The gene calls are TRBV7-3 and TRBJ2-7; 9 positions agree with TRBD1. The J call could be wrong; TRBJ2-5 is a better fit for the DNA end. This CDR3 has 16 residues. Germline CDR1 reads SGHTA; CDR2 reads FQGTGA. The CDR3 reads CASSRDGGQGLRTQYF. The CDR3 region has the DNA TGTGCCAGCAGCCGAGATGGGGGACAGGGTCTGCGGACCCAGTACTTC.

CDR3 sequence (DNA): TGTGCCAGCAGCCCCGACGGACAGGGTGGTTCCTATGGCTACACCTTC. The encoded protein is CASSPDGQGGSYGYTF. V and J are TRBV9 and TRBJ1-2; 8 bases align to TRBD1. The CDR3 length is 16 residues. V gave up 4 bases and J gave up 4 bases; unmatched junction bases: 12. CDR1 is SGDLS and CDR2 is YYNGEE in the germline V gene.

The chain links TRBV12-3 or TRBV12-4 to TRBJ1-1; D is possibly TRBD1 (5 bases). Trimming shortened V by 5 bases and J by 1 base, and 14 bases separated the two germline ends. The CDR3 is made up of 15 amino acids. CDR3 in amino acids: CASSPTWGANTEAFF. The CDR3 bases are TGTGCCAGCAGTCCCACCTGGGGCGCGAACACTGAAGCTTTCTTT.

The gene calls are TRBV28 and TRBJ2-6; a weak D match, TRBD2 (6 bases). This CDR3 contains 15 residues. Between the trimmed V and J ends, which lost 6 bases and 4 bases, there was a span of 13 bases. Germline CDR1 MDHEN, CDR2 SYDVKM. CDR3: CASRPGGEGANVLTF. In nucleotides, the CDR3 is TGTGCCAGCAGACCCGGAGGGGAAGGGGCCAACGTCCTGACTTTC. The full variable domain, its missing parts supplied by reference TRBV28 and TRBJ2-6, is DVKVTQSSRYLVKRTGEKVFLECVQDMDHENMFWYRQDPGLGLRLIYFSYDVKMKEKGDIPEGYSVSREKKERFSLILESASTNQTSMYLCASRPGGEGANVLTFGAGSRLTVL.

This chain joins TRBV20-1 and TRBJ1-2, with 8 bases aligning to TRBD1. V shed 5 bases, J shed 6 bases, and the junction held 8 bases outside the gene matches. Germline V gene lookup returns CDR1 DFQATT and CDR2 SNEGSKA (reference sequence). The CDR3 is 13 residues long. CDR3 DNA: TGCAGTGCTGGCCCCCCGGACAGGGATGGCTACACCTTC. Translating gives CSAGPPDRDGYTF.

The rearrangement links TRBV11-1 to TRBJ1-4; 11 bases fit TRBD1. The CDR3 runs 14 residues. V was clipped by 5 bases and J by 8 bases; unmatched bases: 4. Germline V lookup: CDR1 SGHAT, CDR2 FQDESV (reference sequence). The CDR3 region is CASSHGQGAEKLFF. CDR3 sequence (DNA): TGTGCCAGCAGCCACGGACAGGGGGCAGAAAAACTGTTTTTT.

The rearrangement joins TRBV6-5 to TRBJ2-5, with TRBD1 identical over 8 bases. CDR1 and CDR2 (germline): MNHEY, SVGAGI. CDR3 length equals 16 residues. With V trimmed by 7 bases and J by 5 bases, 15 bases remained unmatched. CDR3 coding DNA: TGTGCCAGCACCTCATATTTAGGACAGGGAAGGGAGACCCAGTACTTC. Amino acids: CASTSYLGQGRETQYF.

V and J are TRBV4-3 and TRBJ2-1; D is unclear. Germline V gene sequence: CDR1 LGHNA, CDR2 YSLEER. V was cut by 0 bases and J by 0 bases, with 12 bases left in between. This CDR3 is 17 amino acids long. CDR3 sequence reads: CASSQDDLPSSYNEQFF. The CDR3 coding sequence is TGCGCCAGCAGCCAAGATGACCTACCGAGCTCCTACAATGAGCAGTTCTTC.

This clonotype was observed a few times. J is TRBJ2-7 and V is TRBV7-2; the D is unclear. The V end lost 1 base, the J end lost 6 bases, and 13 bases lay between the germline ends. Germline loops: CDR1 SGHTA, CDR2 FQGNSA. The CDR3 spans 14 residues. CDR3 loop: CASSLGWAPSEQYF. The CDR3, as DNA: TGTGCCAGCAGCTTAGGTTGGGCTCCCTCCGAGCAGTACTTC. The full variable domain, completed using reference TRBV7-2 and TRBJ2-7, is GAGVSQSPSNKVTEKGKDVELRCDPISGHTALYWYRQSLGQGLEFLIYFQGNSAPDKSGLPSDRFSAERTGGSVSTLTIQRTQQEDSAVYLCASSLGWAPSEQYFGPGTRLTVT.

The chain links TRBV7-9 to TRBJ2-1; 7 bases align to TRBD2. The CDR3 consists of 15 residues. The V and J ends lost 1 base and 3 bases, in that order; junction bases with no gene match: 3. In germline, CDR1 is SEHNR, CDR2 FQNEAQ (reference sequence). CDR3 residues: CASSLVRGIYNEQFF. The CDR3 nucleotides are TGTGCCAGCAGCTTAGTGCGGGGGATCTACAATGAGCAGTTCTTC.

The V call is TRBV7-2, the J call TRBJ2-5, with a tentative D call TRBD2 (6 bases). The end of the DNA aligns better with TRBJ2-7, so the J call may be wrong. The germline V gene has CDR1 SGHTA and CDR2 FQGNSA. The CDR3 covers 15 residues. CDR3: CASSPGGGAYHEQYF. DNA of the CDR3: TGTGCCAGCAGTCCCGGAGGAGGGGCTTATCACGAGCAGTACTTC.

V is TRBV6-2 or TRBV6-3 and J is TRBJ1-2; D possibly corresponds to TRBD1 (5 bases). Trimming removed 5 bases at V and 3 bases at J, with 13 bases between. Germline V lookup: CDR1 MNHEY, CDR2 SVGEGT. The CDR3 contains 14 residues. Here the CDR3 DNA reads TGTGCCAGCAGTATTTTCAGGGAAGACTATGGCTACACCTTC. Translating gives CASSIFREDYGYTF.

The V call is TRBV20-1, the J call TRBJ2-5; 8 bases match TRBD2. After removal of 3 bases from V and 1 base from J, the junction contained 7 bases not matched to a gene. Looked up from germline, CDR1 is DFQATT and CDR2 is SNEGSKA (reference sequence). This CDR3 spans 15 amino acids. The CDR3: CSASLSGAPQETQYF. In DNA form, the CDR3 reads TGCAGTGCTAGCCTTAGCGGGGCACCCCAAGAGACCCAGTACTTC.

Only a few counts were recorded for this clonotype. This sequence joins TRBV6-5 and TRBJ1-4, with a possible D match to TRBD1 (5 bases). This CDR3 contains 18 residues. CDR1 is MNHEY and CDR2 is SVGAGI in the germline V gene. The V gene lost 3 bases and the J gene lost 6 bases, with 23 bases spanning the gap. CDR3 sequence (DNA): TGTGCCAGCAGTTATGAGGCCGGAGGAACAGGTTCTCATGAAAAACTGTTTTTT. Amino acid sequence: CASSYEAGGTGSHEKLFF.

This clonotype is a singleton in its sample. The chain couples TRBV29-1 to TRBJ2-6; D gene ambiguous. The V and J ends lost 0 bases and 0 bases respectively, with 18 bases between them. CDR1 is SQVTM, CDR2 ANQGSEA, per germline. This CDR3 comprises 19 residues. The CDR3 loop reads CSVEDSTFGKGSGANVLTF. The DNA for the CDR3 is TGCAGCGTTGAAGACTCCACCTTCGGAAAGGGCTCTGGGGCCAACGTCCTGACTTTC.

The chain employs TRBV6-6 and TRBJ2-1, with a weak D call TRBD2 (6 bases). From germline, CDR1 is MNHNY and CDR2 SVGAGI (reference sequence). The CDR3 runs to 15 residues. V lost 10 bases and J lost 0, with 16 bases in between. The CDR3 DNA follows: TGTGCCACCCACAAGTCGGGGGTCTCCTACAATGAGCAGTTCTTC. This encodes CATHKSGVSYNEQFF.

The J gene is TRBJ2-1, the V gene TRBV29-1; TRBD1 is a possible D gene (5 bases). V gave up 2 bases and J gave up 6 bases, with 14 bases separating them. Germline CDR1 reads SQVTM; CDR2 reads ANQGSEA. This CDR3 spans 14 amino acids. The CDR3 sequence is CSVEPSGQVNEQFF. DNA for the CDR3: TGCAGCGTTGAACCGTCAGGGCAGGTCAATGAGCAGTTCTTC.

The chain is built from TRBV15 and TRBJ2-2; TRBD1 aligns across 7 bases. Germline CDR1 LNHNV, CDR2 YYDKDF (reference sequence). V dropped 7 bases and J dropped 8; count of bases not matched to a gene: 10. This CDR3 comprises 14 residues. CDR3 nucleotides: TGTGCCACCAATCGACAGGGAAGGAGTGGGGAGCTGTTTTTT. This encodes CATNRQGRSGELFF.